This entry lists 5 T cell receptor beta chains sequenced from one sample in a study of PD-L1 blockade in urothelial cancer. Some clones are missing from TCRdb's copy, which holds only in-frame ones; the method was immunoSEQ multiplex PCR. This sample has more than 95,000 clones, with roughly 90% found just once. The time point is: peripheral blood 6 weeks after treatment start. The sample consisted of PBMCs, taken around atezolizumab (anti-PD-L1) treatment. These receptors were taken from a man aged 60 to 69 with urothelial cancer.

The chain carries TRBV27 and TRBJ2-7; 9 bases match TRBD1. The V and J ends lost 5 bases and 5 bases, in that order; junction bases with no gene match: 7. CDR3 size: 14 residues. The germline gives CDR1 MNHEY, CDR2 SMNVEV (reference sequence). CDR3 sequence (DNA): TGTGCCAGCAGTGGCGGACAGGGGTTCAACGAGCAGTACTTC. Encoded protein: CASSGGQGFNEQYF.

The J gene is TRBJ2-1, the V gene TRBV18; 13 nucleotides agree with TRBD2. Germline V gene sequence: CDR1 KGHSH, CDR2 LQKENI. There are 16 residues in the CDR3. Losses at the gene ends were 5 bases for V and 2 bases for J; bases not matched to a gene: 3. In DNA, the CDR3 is TGTGCCAGCTCATCGACTAGCGGGGGGACCTACAATGAGCAGTTCTTC. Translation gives CASSSTSGGTYNEQFF.

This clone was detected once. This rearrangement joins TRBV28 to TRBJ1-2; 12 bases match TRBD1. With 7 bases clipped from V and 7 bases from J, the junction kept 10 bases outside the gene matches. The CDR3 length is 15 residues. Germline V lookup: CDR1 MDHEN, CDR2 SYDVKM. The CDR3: CASIPPGTGGFGYTF. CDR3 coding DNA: TGTGCCAGCATTCCCCCCGGGACAGGGGGCTTTGGCTACACCTTC.

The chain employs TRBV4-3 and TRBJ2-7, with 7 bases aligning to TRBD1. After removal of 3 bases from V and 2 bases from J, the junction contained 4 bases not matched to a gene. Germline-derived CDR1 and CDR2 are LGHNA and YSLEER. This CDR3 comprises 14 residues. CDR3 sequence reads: CASSQIDRAYEQYF. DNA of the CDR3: TGCGCCAGCAGCCAGATAGACAGGGCCTACGAGCAGTACTTC.

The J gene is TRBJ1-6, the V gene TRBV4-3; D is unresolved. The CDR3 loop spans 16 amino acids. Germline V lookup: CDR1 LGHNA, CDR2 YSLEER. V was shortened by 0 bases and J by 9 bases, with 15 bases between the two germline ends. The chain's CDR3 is CASSQDLHSVGSPLHF. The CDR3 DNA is TGCGCCAGCAGCCAAGATCTTCACAGTGTTGGTTCACCCCTCCACTTT.